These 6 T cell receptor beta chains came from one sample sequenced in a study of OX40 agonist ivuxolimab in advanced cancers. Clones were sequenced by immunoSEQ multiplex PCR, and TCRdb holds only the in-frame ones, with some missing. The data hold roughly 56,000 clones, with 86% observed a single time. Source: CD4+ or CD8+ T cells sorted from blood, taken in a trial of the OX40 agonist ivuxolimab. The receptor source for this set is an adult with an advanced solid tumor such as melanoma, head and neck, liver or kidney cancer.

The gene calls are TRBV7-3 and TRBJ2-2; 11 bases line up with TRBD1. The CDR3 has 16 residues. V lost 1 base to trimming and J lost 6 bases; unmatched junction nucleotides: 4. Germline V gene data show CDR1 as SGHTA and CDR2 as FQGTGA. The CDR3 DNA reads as TGTGCCAGCAGCTTAATGGGACAGGGGGACGCCGGGGAGCTGTTTTTT. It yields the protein CASSLMGQGDAGELFF.

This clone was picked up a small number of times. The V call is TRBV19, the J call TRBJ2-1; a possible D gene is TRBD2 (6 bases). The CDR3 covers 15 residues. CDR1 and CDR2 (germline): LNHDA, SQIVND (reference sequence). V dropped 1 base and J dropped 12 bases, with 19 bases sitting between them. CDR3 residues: CASSIGPATSRGQFF. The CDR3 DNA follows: TGTGCCAGTAGTATAGGCCCAGCGACTAGTCGGGGGCAGTTCTTC.

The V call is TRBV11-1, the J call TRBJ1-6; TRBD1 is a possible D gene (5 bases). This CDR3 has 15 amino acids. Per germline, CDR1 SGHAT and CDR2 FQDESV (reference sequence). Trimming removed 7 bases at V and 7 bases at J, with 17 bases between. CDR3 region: CASTTGRGSNSPLHF. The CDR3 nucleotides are TGTGCCAGCACCACGGGTCGGGGCAGCAATTCACCCCTCCACTTT.

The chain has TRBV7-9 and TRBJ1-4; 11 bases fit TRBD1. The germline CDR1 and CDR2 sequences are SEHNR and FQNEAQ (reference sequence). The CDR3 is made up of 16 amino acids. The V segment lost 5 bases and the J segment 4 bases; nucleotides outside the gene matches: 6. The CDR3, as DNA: TGTGCCAGCAGCCGGACAGGGGGCGTAGGTAATGAAAAACTGTTTTTT. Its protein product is CASSRTGGVGNEKLFF.

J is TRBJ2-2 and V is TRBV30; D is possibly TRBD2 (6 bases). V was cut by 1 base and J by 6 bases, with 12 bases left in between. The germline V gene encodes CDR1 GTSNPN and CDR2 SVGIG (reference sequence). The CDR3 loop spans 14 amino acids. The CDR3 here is CAWSAGTGAGELFF. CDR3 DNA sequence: TGTGCCTGGAGTGCCGGGACTGGAGCCGGGGAGCTGTTTTTT.

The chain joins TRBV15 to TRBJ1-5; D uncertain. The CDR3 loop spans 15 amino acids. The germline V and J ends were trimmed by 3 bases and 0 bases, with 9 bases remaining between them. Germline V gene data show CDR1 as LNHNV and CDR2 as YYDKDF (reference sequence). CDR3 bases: TGTGCCACCAGCAGGGAGGCTTCTAGCAATCAGCCCCAGCATTTT. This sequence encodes CATSREASSNQPQHF.